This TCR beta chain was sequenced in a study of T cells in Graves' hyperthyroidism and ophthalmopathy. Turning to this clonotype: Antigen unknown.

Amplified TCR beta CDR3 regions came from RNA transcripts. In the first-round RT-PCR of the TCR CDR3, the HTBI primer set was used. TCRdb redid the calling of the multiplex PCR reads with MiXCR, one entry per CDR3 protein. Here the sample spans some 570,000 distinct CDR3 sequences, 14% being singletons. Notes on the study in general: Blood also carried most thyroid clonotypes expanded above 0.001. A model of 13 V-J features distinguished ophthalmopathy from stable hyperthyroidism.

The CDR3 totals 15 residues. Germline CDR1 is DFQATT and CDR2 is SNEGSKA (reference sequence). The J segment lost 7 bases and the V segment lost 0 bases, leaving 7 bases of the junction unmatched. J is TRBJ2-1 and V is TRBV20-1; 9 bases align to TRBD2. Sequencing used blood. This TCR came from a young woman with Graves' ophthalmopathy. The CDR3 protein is CSARDMRGGGNEQFF. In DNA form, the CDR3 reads TGCAGTGCTAGAGATATGCGGGGGGGGGGAAATGAGCAGTTCTTC.